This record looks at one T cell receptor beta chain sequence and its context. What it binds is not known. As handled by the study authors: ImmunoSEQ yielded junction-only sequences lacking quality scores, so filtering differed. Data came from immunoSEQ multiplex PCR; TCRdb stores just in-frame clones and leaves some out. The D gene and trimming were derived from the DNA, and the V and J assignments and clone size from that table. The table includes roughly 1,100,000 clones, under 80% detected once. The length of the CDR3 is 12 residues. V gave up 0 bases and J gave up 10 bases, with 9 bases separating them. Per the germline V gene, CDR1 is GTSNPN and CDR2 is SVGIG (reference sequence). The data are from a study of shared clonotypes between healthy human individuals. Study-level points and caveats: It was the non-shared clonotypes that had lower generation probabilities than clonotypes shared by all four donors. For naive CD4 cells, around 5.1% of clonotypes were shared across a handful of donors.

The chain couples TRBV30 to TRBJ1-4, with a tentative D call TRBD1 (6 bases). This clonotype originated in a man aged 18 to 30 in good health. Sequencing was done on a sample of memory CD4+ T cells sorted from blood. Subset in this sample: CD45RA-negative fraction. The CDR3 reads CAWSVDSGKLFF. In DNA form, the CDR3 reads TGTGCCTGGAGTGTGGACAGCGGAAAACTGTTTTTT.